The sequence of this TCR beta chain was determined in a study of monozygotic twins with cystic fibrosis. As concerns this clone: Its antigen remains unidentified.

Study outcomes and limitations: J usage was most co-twin-similar in 8 of 16 pairs, V in 13.

CDR1 is LNHDA, CDR2 SQIVND, per germline (reference sequence). Trimming cost V 7 bases and J 7 bases, with 22 bases left between them. The CDR3 loop spans 16 amino acids. Method: immunoSEQ multiplex PCR; TCRdb's copy keeps in-frame clones and lacks some. This sample has under 30,000 clones; 90% occur once, and the top ten carry about 0.54%. The clonotype was recovered from a girl aged 2 to 9 with cystic fibrosis. Sequences were obtained from blood. The chain has TRBV19 and TRBJ1-4; D unresolved. CDR3 sequence: CASKRLRESPPEKLFF. In DNA, the CDR3 is TGTGCCAGTAAAAGGTTACGGGAATCTCCGCCTGAAAAACTGTTTTTT.